This TCR beta chain was obtained from a study of T-cell memory formation after mild COVID-19. Across the study: Clustering of TCRs was largely donor specific. Points from the study as a whole: Day 15 to 85 contracting clones showed balanced CD4/CD8; day 15 to 37 expanders favored CD4+. Clones which contracted sat mainly in CM and EM if CD4+, and in EMRA if CD8+.

5'RACE with constant-segment primers built TCRalpha and TCRbeta cDNA libraries with UMIs. One entry per CDR3 protein, called by TCRdb with MiXCR from the 5' RACE reads. The data show about 140,000 distinct CDR3 sequences, about 14% seen once. Regarding this clonotype: Its antigen is unidentified.

The TCR was taken from an adult woman who had mild COVID-19 (a few samples of this study predate the infection). Cell type and time point are not known. Sample: PBMCs or a T cell subset sorted from them (not recorded which).

The CDR3 loop is CASSSGTARFEQYF. The CDR3 DNA is TGTGCCAGCAGTTCCGGGACAGCCCGCTTTGAGCAGTACTTC. This chain uses TRBV2 with TRBJ2-7, with 7 bases aligning to TRBD1. The CDR3 totals 14 residues. Trimming cost V 5 bases and J 7 bases; bases outside gene matches: 11. Per the germline V gene, CDR1 is SNHLY and CDR2 is FYNNEI.